What follows are 5 T cell receptor beta chains derived from one specimen sequenced in a study of cytomegalovirus exposure and HLA in healthy donors. Primers for the PCR totalled 60 Vbeta and 13 Jbeta. The table came from immunoSEQ multiplex PCR; TCRdb's copy has only in-frame clones and leaves some out. The sample has around 68,000 clones; just over 65% are singletons. Source material: PBMCs. The receptors here all came from a woman in her thirties in good health and CMV-seronegative.

This clone turned up a few times. The CDR3 spells CAISEGGGGAYEQYF. The CDR3 DNA sequence: TGTGCCATCAGTGAGGGAGGGGGCGGAGCCTACGAGCAGTACTTC. V usage is TRBV10-3 and J usage is TRBJ2-5; tentative D call: TRBD1 (7 bases). With the DNA end fitting TRBJ2-7 better, the J assignment may be wrong. The CDR3 covers 15 residues. Germline CDR1 is ENHRY and CDR2 is SYGVKD.

As DNA, the CDR3 is TGCGCCAGCAGCCAATCCGGGGGGACTAATGAGCAGTTCTTC. Residues: CASSQSGGTNEQFF. The V call is TRBV4-1, the J call TRBJ2-1, with 7 nucleotides matching TRBD2. The CDR3 spans 14 residues. Per the germline V gene, CDR1 is MGHRA and CDR2 is YSYEKL. V shed 2 bases, J shed 7 bases, and the junction held 5 bases outside the gene matches.

The count of this clone is one. The same CDR3 can be traced to other DNA sequences in this sample. The rearrangement uses TRBV30 and TRBJ2-7; a possible D gene is TRBD1 (6 bases). Per germline, CDR1 GTSNPN and CDR2 SVGIG (reference sequence). Trimming removed 3 bases from V and 0 bases from J, with 15 bases in between. The CDR3 runs to 15 residues. The CDR3 is CAWREGQSSSYEQYF. The CDR3 DNA is TGTGCCTGGAGAGAAGGACAGTCAAGCTCCTACGAGCAGTACTTC.

J is TRBJ2-5 and V is TRBV10-3; 8 bases line up with TRBD1. Looked up from germline, CDR1 is ENHRY and CDR2 is SYGVKD. J lost 2 bases, V lost 4 bases, and 3 bases had no gene match. The CDR3 loop spans 14 amino acids. This chain's CDR3 is CAISGGTGQETQYF. DNA of the CDR3: TGTGCCATCAGTGGCGGGACAGGTCAAGAGACCCAGTACTTC.

This clone was observed a handful of times. The chain employs TRBV19 and TRBJ1-6; 10 bases fit TRBD1. With 6 bases clipped from V and 7 bases from J, the junction kept 12 bases outside the gene matches. The CDR3 length is 17 residues. Germline CDR1 and CDR2: LNHDA and SQIVND (reference sequence). The CDR3 protein is CASRSGTGDMRNSPLHF. As DNA, the CDR3 is TGTGCCAGTAGGTCCGGGACAGGGGACATGCGGAATTCACCCCTCCACTTT.